This TCR beta chain was captured in a study of CD8 T cells in Susac syndrome. This CDR3 region has 13 residues. Trimming took off 5 bases at V and 2 bases at J, with 9 bases between the two ends. An input of roughly 0.5 to 1 ug of RNA was subjected to reverse transcription using random hexamers. With immunoSEQ multiplex PCR, TCR beta CDR3 was amplified across 54 Vbeta and 13 Jbeta. TCRdb processed the immunoSEQ multiplex PCR reads anew with MiXCR; each CDR3 protein has one entry. The table shows 160,000 or so distinct CDR3 sequences, with roughly 94% occurring only once. This receptor was taken from a human donor with multiple sclerosis. Input material: CD4+ T cells from PBMCs. The chain carries TRBV12-3 or TRBV12-4 and TRBJ1-2; D is possibly TRBD1 (5 bases). Here the CDR3 reads CASSPRQNYGYTF. In nucleotides, the CDR3 is TGTGCCAGCAGTCCCCGACAGAACTATGGCTACACCTTC.